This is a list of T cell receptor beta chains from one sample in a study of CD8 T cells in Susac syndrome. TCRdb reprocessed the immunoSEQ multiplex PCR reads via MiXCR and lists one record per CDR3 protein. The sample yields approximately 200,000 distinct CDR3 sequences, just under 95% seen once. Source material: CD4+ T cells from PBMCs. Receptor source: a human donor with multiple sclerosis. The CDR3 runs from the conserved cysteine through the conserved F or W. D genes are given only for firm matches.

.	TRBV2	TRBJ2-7	CASSRWEEQYF	TGTGCCAGCAGTCGGTGGGAGGAGCAGTACTTC
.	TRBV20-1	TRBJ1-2	CSASAPPNGYTF	TGCAGTGCTAGCGCACCCCCCAATGGCTACACCTTC
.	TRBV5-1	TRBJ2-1	CASSLVGSGDNEQFF	TGCGCCAGCAGCTTGGTGGGTTCGGGGGATAATGAGCAGTTCTTC
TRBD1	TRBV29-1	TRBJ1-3	CSVRDSSGNTIYF	TGCAGCGTTCGGGACAGCTCTGGAAACACCATATATTTT
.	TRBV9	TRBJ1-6	CASSVAGGSNSPLHF	TGTGCCAGCAGCGTAGCCGGCGGGTCGAATTCACCCCTCCACTTT
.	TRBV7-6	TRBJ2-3	CASSLAAGAVGDTQYF	TGTGCCAGCAGCTTAGCAGCGGGCGCGGTAGGAGATACGCAGTATTTT
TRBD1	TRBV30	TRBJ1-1	CAWSVQDRGSTFF	TGTGCCTGGAGTGTACAGGACAGGGGTTCGACTTTCTTT
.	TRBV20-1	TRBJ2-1	CSASSRVSSYNEQFF	TGCAGTGCTAGTAGCCGGGTGAGCTCCTACAATGAGCAGTTCTTC
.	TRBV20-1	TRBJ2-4	CSASHGVSNIQYF	TGCAGTGCTAGCCACGGGGTTTCAAACATTCAGTACTTC
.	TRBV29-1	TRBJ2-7	CSVVSGNYEQYF	TGCAGCGTTGTTTCGGGGAACTACGAGCAGTACTTC
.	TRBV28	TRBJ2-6	CASSSGLCSGANVLTF	TGTGCCAGCAGTTCCGGGCTGTGCTCTGGGGCCAACGTCCTGACTTTC
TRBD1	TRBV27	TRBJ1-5	CASSAIQGRNQPQHF	TGTGCCAGCAGCGCAATACAGGGGAGGAATCAGCCCCAGCATTTT
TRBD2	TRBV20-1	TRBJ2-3	CSARSAGGADTQYF	TGCAGTGCTAGGTCTGCCGGGGGGGCGGATACGCAGTATTTT
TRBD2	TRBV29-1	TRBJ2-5	CSVDPSGGQETQYF	TGCAGCGTTGACCCTAGCGGGGGCCAAGAGACCCAGTACTTC
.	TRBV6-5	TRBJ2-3	CASSYDSGRATDTQYF	TGTGCCAGCAGTTACGATTCGGGCAGGGCCACAGATACGCAGTATTTT
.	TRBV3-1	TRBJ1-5	CASSQRSIGQPQHF	TGTGCCAGCAGCCAAAGATCGATCGGTCAGCCCCAGCATTTT
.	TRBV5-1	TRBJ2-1	CASSLAPGGSYNEQFF	TGCGCCAGCAGCTTGGCCCCCGGGGGTTCCTACAATGAGCAGTTCTTC
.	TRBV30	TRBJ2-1	CAWARDLNQFF	TGTGCCTGGGCCCGGGACCTTAACCAGTTCTTC
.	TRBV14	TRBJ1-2	CASSPRSISAYGYTF	TGTGCCAGCAGCCCCCGATCGATATCTGCCTATGGCTACACCTTC
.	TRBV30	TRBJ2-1	CACPGRSSYNEQFF	TGTGCCTGCCCCGGGAGAAGCTCCTACAATGAGCAGTTCTTC
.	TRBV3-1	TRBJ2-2	CASSPRTSPLFF	TGTGCCAGCAGCCCGAGGACGTCGCCGTTGTTTTTT